The 24 T cell receptor beta chains presented below share a single source sample, sequenced in a study of cytomegalovirus exposure and HLA in healthy donors. The PCR used 60 Vbeta and 13 Jbeta primers. Method: immunoSEQ multiplex PCR; TCRdb's copy keeps in-frame clones and lacks some. The sample consists of 150,000 to 200,000 clones, approximately 80% of them appearing once. The sample taken for sequencing was PBMCs. These receptors all come from a woman in her 50s in good health and CMV-seronegative.

The V and J genes are TRBV5-1 and TRBJ1-1; unclear D gene. V was trimmed by 1 base and J by 0 bases, leaving 13 bases between them. This CDR3 is built from 16 residues. Germline V CDR1 and CDR2: SGHRS, YFSETQ. CDR3 protein: CASSLYVAGMNTEAFF. The CDR3 region has the DNA TGCGCCAGCAGCTTGTACGTGGCAGGAATGAACACTGAAGCTTTCTTT.

A note on this clone: Other DNA sequences of this sample code for an identical CDR3. The chain is built from TRBV5-1 and TRBJ1-3, with 7 positions matching TRBD1. Per the germline V gene, CDR1 is SGHRS and CDR2 is YFSETQ. V lost 0 bases to trimming and J lost 3 bases; unmatched junction nucleotides: 3. The CDR3 runs 15 residues. The CDR3 protein is CASSLGQGVGNTIYF. The CDR3 DNA follows: TGCGCCAGCAGCTTGGGACAGGGAGTTGGAAACACCATATATTTT.

Turning to this clone: One end of the junction does not line up with germline, which may come from a read error. This chain joins TRBV7-9 and TRBJ2-7; 7 bases map to TRBD2. The CDR3 is made up of 15 amino acids. The germline gives CDR1 SEHNR, CDR2 FQNEAQ (reference sequence). CDR3 loop: CSSSISGDGTYEQYF. The CDR3 nucleotides are TGTTCCAGCAGCATCAGCGGGGACGGAACCTACGAGCAGTACTTC.

The chain combines TRBV28 with TRBJ1-1; a weak D match, TRBD1 (6 bases). The CDR3 runs 15 residues. Germline assignment: CDR1 MDHEN and CDR2 SYDVKM. Trimming removed 6 bases from V and 5 bases from J, with 19 bases in between. The chain's CDR3 is CASSLQTGLGTEAFF. The CDR3 DNA follows: TGTGCCAGCAGCCTCCAGACAGGTTTGGGTACTGAAGCTTTCTTT.

The V and J genes are TRBV30 and TRBJ1-2; D uncertain. Trimming removed 4 bases from V and 8 bases from J, with 11 bases in between. Germline CDR1 reads GTSNPN; CDR2 reads SVGIG (reference sequence). The CDR3 is made up of 11 amino acids. As DNA, the CDR3 is TGTGCCTGGAAAAGTGGAGGCGGCTACACCTTC. Amino acids: CAWKSGGGYTF.

This clone showed up just once. The chain joins TRBV2 to TRBJ1-3; 10 nucleotides agree with TRBD1. V lost 4 bases to trimming and J lost 0 bases; unmatched junction nucleotides: 3. Germline values: CDR1 SNHLY, CDR2 FYNNEI. The CDR3 is made up of 16 amino acids. The CDR3 coding sequence is TGTGCCAGCAGTGCTGGGGACAGGGGCTCTGGAAACACCATATATTTT. It translates to CASSAGDRGSGNTIYF.

The rearrangement uses TRBV27 and TRBJ1-6, with D maybe TRBD1 (6 bases). The CDR3 is made up of 14 amino acids. The germline V gene encodes CDR1 MNHEY and CDR2 SMNVEV (reference sequence). The germline V and J ends were trimmed by 6 bases and 4 bases, with 10 bases remaining between them. The CDR3 DNA reads as TGTGCCAGCAGCAGGACAGTTTATAATTCACCCCTCCACTTT. Its translation: CASSRTVYNSPLHF.

This rearrangement joins TRBV6-5 to TRBJ1-6; tentative D call: TRBD1 (6 bases). V dropped 0 bases and J dropped 6 bases, with 9 bases sitting between them. This CDR3 is 15 amino acids long. Germline V lookup: CDR1 MNHEY, CDR2 SVGAGI. CDR3 DNA sequence: TGTGCCAGCAGTTACTCGGGACACATTAATTCACCCCTCCACTTT. This codes for CASSYSGHINSPLHF.

This clone was observed a handful of times. The chain carries TRBV4-3 and TRBJ1-1, with unresolved D. Trimming cost V 1 base and J 11 bases, with 17 bases left between them. Germline-derived CDR1 and CDR2 are LGHNA and YSLEER. The CDR3 is made up of 14 amino acids. CDR3 sequence (DNA): TGCGCCAGCAGCCAAGCCACCGTGGAGGGCTCTGCTTTCTTT. Encoded protein: CASSQATVEGSAFF.

The table lists this clone with a count of one. This chain connects TRBV7-2 to TRBJ2-7; TRBD1 matches at 9 bases. The CDR3 is 15 residues long. With V trimmed by 1 base and J by 3 bases, 4 bases remained unmatched. Germline CDR1 reads SGHTA; CDR2 reads FQGNSA. The CDR3 is CASSLEGTGYYEQYF. The CDR3, as DNA: TGTGCCAGCAGCTTAGAAGGGACAGGGTACTACGAGCAGTACTTC. The variable domain in full, with the rest retrieved from reference TRBV7-2 and TRBJ2-7, is GAGVSQSPSNKVTEKGKDVELRCDPISGHTALYWYRQSLGQGLEFLIYFQGNSAPDKSGLPSDRFSAERTGGSVSTLTIQRTQQEDSAVYLCASSLEGTGYYEQYFGPGTRLTVT.

The chain uses TRBV28 and TRBJ1-1, with 7 bases that match TRBD1. Unmatched junction bases numbered 16, after V lost 1 base and J lost 5 bases. CDR1 is MDHEN and CDR2 is SYDVKM in the germline V gene. This CDR3 contains 18 residues. For the CDR3, the DNA is TGTGCCAGCAGTTTATATACCCCGAGGGGGCGGCGTGGGACTGAAGCTTTCTTT. Translating gives CASSLYTPRGRRGTEAFF.

The CDR3 loop reads CASSYGGGNNSPLHF. The CDR3 DNA sequence: TGTGCCAGCAGTTACGGCGGAGGGAATAATTCACCCCTCCACTTT. V gene TRBV6-6 combines with J gene TRBJ1-6; D remains ambiguous. V lost 2 bases, J lost 5 bases, and 10 bases lay in between. CDR1 is MNHNY, CDR2 SVGAGI, per germline (reference sequence). The CDR3 contains 15 residues.

The gene calls are TRBV27 and TRBJ1-4; D unclear. Trimming shortened V by 4 bases and J by 2 bases, and 8 bases separated the two germline ends. Per the germline V gene, CDR1 is MNHEY and CDR2 is SMNVEV (reference sequence). This CDR3 has 14 amino acids. CDR3 DNA: TGTGCCAGCAGTTCCTACGATACTAATGAAAAACTGTTTTTT. This codes for CASSSYDTNEKLFF.

The chain links TRBV27 to TRBJ2-6; the match to TRBD1 covers 8 bases. Germline loops: CDR1 MNHEY, CDR2 SMNVEV (reference sequence). The CDR3 runs 18 residues. V dropped 5 bases and J dropped 0; count of bases not matched to a gene: 9. CDR3 sequence (DNA): TGTGCCAGCAGTCCCGGACAGGGATCCCTCTCTGGGGCCAACGTCCTGACTTTC. It translates to CASSPGQGSLSGANVLTF. The variable domain in full, with the rest retrieved from reference TRBV27 and TRBJ2-6, is EAQVTQNPRYLITVTGKKLTVTCSQNMNHEYMSWYRQDPGLGLRQIYYSMNVEVTDKGDVPEGYKVSRKEKRNFPLILESPSPNQTSLYFCASSPGQGSLSGANVLTFGAGSRLTVL.

This chain links TRBV7-2 with TRBJ2-7; 10 bases are shared with TRBD1. V trimming: 5 bases; J trimming: 7 bases; junction bases outside the gene matches: 5. The CDR3 is made up of 13 amino acids. Per the germline V gene, CDR1 is SGHTA and CDR2 is FQGNSA. The CDR3 protein is CASSGTGVGEQYF. The CDR3 bases are TGTGCCAGCAGCGGGACAGGGGTAGGGGAGCAGTACTTC.

The CDR3 region is CASSQLTARNTGELFF. In DNA form, the CDR3 reads TGTGCCAGCAGCCAACTGACAGCCCGGAACACCGGGGAGCTGTTTTTT. This chain connects TRBV7-8 to TRBJ2-2; D is possibly TRBD1 (5 bases). Germline assignment: CDR1 SGHVS and CDR2 FQNEAQ. V was cut by 5 bases and J by 1 base, with 14 bases left in between. This CDR3 has 16 amino acids. The entire variable domain, with the rest obtained from reference TRBV7-8 and TRBJ2-2, is as follows: GAGVSQSPRYKVAKRGQDVALRCDPISGHVSLFWYQQALGQGPEFLTYFQNEAQLDKSGLPSDRFFAERPEGSVSTLKIQRTQQEDSAVYLCASSQLTARNTGELFFGEGSRLTVL.

The chain couples TRBV15 to TRBJ2-1; possibly TRBD2 for D (6 bases). Deletions cut 5 bases from V and 9 bases from J, with 17 bases between. From germline, CDR1 is LNHNV and CDR2 YYDKDF (reference sequence). The CDR3 runs to 14 residues. CDR3 sequence: CATSARRGRSEQFF. The CDR3 bases are TGTGCCACCAGCGCCCGGCGGGGACGTAGTGAGCAGTTCTTC.

V is TRBV5-4 and J is TRBJ1-1; TRBD1 matches 7 bases. V lost 0 bases to trimming and J lost 4 bases; unmatched junction nucleotides: 9. Germline V gene data show CDR1 as SGHNT and CDR2 as YYREEE (reference sequence). The CDR3 is made up of 16 amino acids. Here the CDR3 DNA reads TGTGCCAGCAGCTTGGAAAAGGGGGCGCGGGGCACTGAAGCTTTCTTT. Amino acids: CASSLEKGARGTEAFF.

The sample holds one count of this clone. This sequence joins TRBV7-2 and TRBJ1-2, with a weak D call TRBD1 (5 bases). The CDR3 is made up of 18 amino acids. With 4 bases removed from V and 4 bases from J, the gap between germline ends came to 25 bases. Per germline, CDR1 SGHTA and CDR2 FQGNSA. The CDR3: CASSSLGDPGLFGYGYTF. CDR3 coding DNA: TGTGCCAGCAGCTCGCTAGGCGACCCGGGACTCTTTGGCTATGGCTACACCTTC.

The gene calls are TRBV25-1 and TRBJ1-5; 7 bases are a match to TRBD1. Germline V gene sequence: CDR1 MGHDK, CDR2 SYGVNS. The CDR3 contains 17 residues. J gave up 3 bases and V 5 bases, and 13 bases lay outside the gene matches. The CDR3 region is CASSPQTGQPFNQPQHF. The CDR3 coding sequence is TGTGCCAGCAGTCCCCAAACGGGACAGCCCTTCAATCAGCCCCAGCATTTT.

This clone has only one observation. The chain links TRBV19 to TRBJ2-7; TRBD1 is a possible D gene (6 bases). Germline-derived CDR1 and CDR2 are LNHDA and SQIVND (reference sequence). This CDR3 spans 13 amino acids. V lost 8 bases and J lost 4, with 15 bases in between. CDR3 sequence: CASSRDTLYEQYF. The CDR3, as DNA: TGTGCCAGTTCCCGGGACACCCTTTACGAGCAGTACTTC.

Only a few counts were recorded for this clone. The CDR3 coding sequence is TGTGCCAGCAGCAACCCAGAGGCCGGGGGGAGAGCTTTCTTT. Translating gives CASSNPEAGGRAFF. The chain links TRBV13 to TRBJ1-1, with a possible D match to TRBD1 (5 bases). With 5 bases removed from V and 10 bases from J, the gap between germline ends came to 20 bases. This CDR3 comprises 14 residues. Germline CDR1 PRHDT, CDR2 FYEKMQ (reference sequence).

This chain links TRBV19 with TRBJ2-5, with D possibly matching TRBD1 (6 bases). Germline V gives CDR1 LNHDA, CDR2 SQIVND (reference sequence). Deletions cut 6 bases from V and 2 bases from J, with 10 bases between. This CDR3 comprises 13 residues. The CDR3 DNA is TGTGCCAGTAGCACAGGGCTGCAAGAGACCCAGTACTTC. The encoded protein is CASSTGLQETQYF.

J is TRBJ2-1 and V is TRBV20-1; D unresolved. V was clipped by 4 bases and J by 8 bases, with 9 bases between them. This CDR3 contains 11 residues. From germline, CDR1 is DFQATT and CDR2 SNEGSKA (reference sequence). In DNA form, the CDR3 reads TGCAGTGCTACGGAGATTTATGAGCAGTTCTTC. Translation: CSATEIYEQFF.